Each of the 15 T cell receptor beta chains below was sequenced from the same sample in a study of spatial heterogeneity in lung cancer. Indicated time point: sample taken at primary tumor resection. A single record per CDR3 protein comes from TCRdb applying MiXCR to the 5' RACE reads. This table has about 20,000 distinct CDR3 sequences, approximately 5.8% appearing once. The sequences come from PBMCs, collected at surgery. These TCRs come from a male donor with early-stage non-small cell lung cancer.

This clonotype was counted many times. This chain connects TRBV27 to TRBJ2-4, with D perhaps matching TRBD1 (5 bases). In germline, CDR1 is MNHEY, CDR2 SMNVEV (reference sequence). V was pared by 5 bases and J by 3 bases, with 14 bases between. This CDR3 has 15 amino acids. CDR3 nucleotides: TGTGCCAGCAGTCCCCTCCAGGGATTCAAAAACATTCAGTACTTC. It encodes CASSPLQGFKNIQYF.

The J gene is TRBJ2-5, the V gene TRBV10-2; 9 positions match TRBD2. The CDR3 length is 14 residues. The germline CDR1 and CDR2 sequences are WSHSY and SAAADI. Unmatched junction bases numbered 4, after V lost 3 bases and J lost 5 bases. The CDR3, as DNA: TGCGCCAGCAGTGACTTAGGACTAGCGGAGACCCAGTACTTC. This gives the protein CASSDLGLAETQYF.

This clonotype was observed at least ten times. This chain links TRBV14 with TRBJ1-2; tentatively, D is TRBD1 (5 bases). The length of the CDR3 is 13 residues. Germline CDR1 is SGHDN and CDR2 is FVKESK. Trimming took 3 bases from V and 5 from J, leaving 10 bases between them. This CDR3 is CASSHQGFYGYTF. CDR3 nucleotides: TGTGCCAGCAGCCATCAGGGCTTTTATGGCTACACCTTC.

This clonotype was recorded at least ten times. This sequence joins TRBV19 and TRBJ1-2; D may be TRBD1 (5 bases). The V and J ends lost 11 bases and 6 bases respectively, with 13 bases between them. Germline V gene sequence: CDR1 LNHDA, CDR2 SQIVND (reference sequence). This CDR3 has 11 amino acids. As DNA, the CDR3 is TGTGCCGGAAAGGTGGGGCATGGCTACACCTTC. As protein: CAGKVGHGYTF.

This clonotype was seen repeatedly, ten times or more. The chain carries TRBV29-1 and TRBJ1-1, with 7 bases that match TRBD1. The CDR3 spans 13 residues. Germline CDR1 SQVTM, CDR2 ANQGSEA. The V segment lost 6 bases and the J segment 6 bases; nucleotides outside the gene matches: 10. The CDR3 coding sequence is TGCAGCGTGGGGCAGGGGGAAGGCTCTGAAGCTTTCTTT. As protein: CSVGQGEGSEAFF.

This clonotype came up many times. The rearrangement joins TRBV12-3 or TRBV12-4 to TRBJ2-7, with a possible D match to TRBD2 (5 bases). Trimming shortened V by 5 bases and J by 2 bases, and 28 bases separated the two germline ends. The CDR3 runs 19 residues. CDR3 in DNA: TGTGCCAGCAGTCCCCTTGACGTCCGGGATCCCGGGCGGACCTACGAGCAGTACTTC. The encoded protein is CASSPLDVRDPGRTYEQYF.

This clonotype has at least ten counts. J is TRBJ2-7 and V is TRBV10-3; a weak D match, TRBD2 (6 bases). V was shortened by 8 bases and J by 7 bases, with 12 bases between the two germline ends. The germline CDR1 and CDR2 sequences are ENHRY and SYGVKD. The CDR3 totals 11 residues. This CDR3 reads CAISEAGEQYF. The CDR3, as DNA: TGTGCCATCTCCGAGGCGGGGGAGCAGTACTTC.

This clonotype was seen repeatedly, ten times or more. This chain uses TRBV28 with TRBJ1-4, with TRBD1 identical over 7 bases. Germline lookup yields CDR1 MDHEN and CDR2 SYDVKM. The CDR3 covers 15 residues. After removal of 6 bases from V and 5 bases from J, the junction contained 9 bases not matched to a gene. The CDR3 is CASSTRQGLNEKLFF. Here the CDR3 DNA reads TGTGCCAGCAGCACTCGACAGGGACTAAATGAAAAACTGTTTTTT.

The table lists this clonotype with a few counts. The chain couples TRBV11-2 to TRBJ2-1; a possible D gene is TRBD2 (6 bases). Germline CDR1 and CDR2: SGHAT and FQNNGV. V was pared by 0 bases and J by 3 bases, with 12 bases between. This CDR3 comprises 16 residues. The CDR3 DNA reads as TGTGCCAGCAGCTTAGAGGTAGCGGTCGACTACAATGAGCAGTTCTTC. Protein product: CASSLEVAVDYNEQFF.

Ten or more counts support this clonotype. The gene calls are TRBV19 and TRBJ1-2; D is perhaps TRBD1 (5 bases). The CDR3 runs to 15 residues. The V and J ends lost 8 bases and 0 bases respectively, with 16 bases between them. Per germline, CDR1 LNHDA and CDR2 SQIVND (reference sequence). The CDR3 sequence: CASSSGRIANYGYTF. CDR3 DNA sequence: TGTGCCAGTTCCTCGGGACGGATAGCTAACTATGGCTACACCTTC.

V usage is TRBV11-2 and J usage is TRBJ2-5; a possible D gene is TRBD2 (5 bases). Germline V CDR1 and CDR2: SGHAT, FQNNGV. The V gene lost 2 bases and the J gene lost 4 bases, with 11 bases spanning the gap. This CDR3 is built from 14 residues. The CDR3 spells CASSLTAGRETQYF. The CDR3 DNA reads as TGTGCCAGCAGCTTAACGGCGGGTAGAGAGACCCAGTACTTC.

This clonotype has a handful of counts. The genes are TRBV19 and TRBJ1-2; TRBD1 matches at 9 bases. Per germline, CDR1 LNHDA and CDR2 SQIVND (reference sequence). This CDR3 is built from 15 residues. Losses at the gene ends were 4 bases for V and 4 bases for J; bases not matched to a gene: 7. CDR3 loop: CASSRNPTGGYGYTF. The CDR3 DNA follows: TGTGCCAGTAGTAGGAACCCGACAGGGGGCTATGGCTACACCTTC.

This clonotype was seen a few times. The V gene is TRBV20-1, the J gene TRBJ2-7; TRBD1 matches at 7 bases. Germline V gene lookup returns CDR1 DFQATT and CDR2 SNEGSKA (reference sequence). Unmatched junction bases numbered 5, after V lost 0 bases and J lost 3 bases. This CDR3 contains 14 residues. CDR3 DNA: TGCAGTGCTAGAGATCCGGGACAGAACTACGAGCAGTACTTC. This encodes CSARDPGQNYEQYF.

V is TRBV5-5 and J is TRBJ2-7; D remains unclear. CDR1 SGHKS and CDR2 YYEKEE come from the germline V gene (reference sequence). The length of the CDR3 is 13 residues. Trimming removed 2 bases at V and 7 bases at J, with 13 bases between. CDR3 DNA: TGTGCCAGCAGCTTCGGGCAGACCCTGGAGCAGTACTTC. Translating it yields CASSFGQTLEQYF.

This clonotype has a handful of counts. V and J are TRBV30 and TRBJ2-1, with D unresolved. Germline V gene sequence: CDR1 GTSNPN, CDR2 SVGIG (reference sequence). This CDR3 has 13 residues. The ends were cut back, 0 bases at V and 0 bases at J, with 3 bases in the middle. CDR3 region: CAWSVDSYNEQFF. As DNA, the CDR3 is TGTGCCTGGAGTGTCGACTCCTACAATGAGCAGTTCTTC.